Each of the 15 T cell receptor beta chains below was sequenced from the same sample in a study of human T cells and chemical hapten exposure (dated by TCRdb to about 2021). Receptor libraries were prepared by RACE. Sequencing was performed on a NextSeq 500. In TCRdb, the public reads were trimmed at Q25 with fastp and aligned with MiXCR, with productive beta chains retained. Records with the same CDR3 protein are collapsed into one entry carrying the most frequent genes and DNA. The sample table shows 95,000 to 130,000 distinct CDR3 sequences, and around 10% are seen once. The ten largest clones capture roughly 1.5% of the sample. The time point label of this sample denotes: patch test 1, 2 weeks after DPC sensitization. The treatment or condition label corresponds to: therapeutic diphenylcyclopropenone sensitization with weekly scalp DPC. The material sequenced was whole blood, taken in connection with sensitization to the hapten diphenylcyclopropenone (DPC). These receptors originate from a woman aged 45-59 years with alopecia areata. Some clones in this sample may be carry-over from other donors' samples.

This clonotype was seen a handful of times. V is TRBV4-1 and J is TRBJ1-2; no clear D gene. Trimming cost V 3 bases and J 5 bases, with 13 bases left between them. The CDR3 has 14 residues. Per germline, CDR1 MGHRA and CDR2 YSYEKL. The CDR3 bases are TGCGCCAGCAGCCAGACGTATGGCGTGTATGGCTACACCTTC. Amino acid sequence: CASSQTYGVYGYTF.

This clonotype has more than one count but fewer than ten. V and J are TRBV28 and TRBJ2-7, with no clear D. V was clipped by 6 bases and J by 5 bases, with 8 bases between them. Per germline, CDR1 MDHEN and CDR2 SYDVKM. This CDR3 contains 11 residues. This CDR3 is CASRSLNEQYF. The CDR3 nucleotides are TGTGCCAGCAGGAGCCTCAACGAGCAGTACTTC.

This clonotype was observed many times. V and J are TRBV15 and TRBJ2-5; maybe TRBD1 (5 bases). V was shortened by 0 bases and J by 1 base, with 9 bases between the two germline ends. This CDR3 region has 15 residues. CDR1 and CDR2 (germline): LNHNV, YYDKDF (reference sequence). The DNA of the CDR3 is TGTGCCACCAGCAGAGACGTAGGGGTCCAAGAGACCCAGTACTTC. It translates to CATSRDVGVQETQYF.

Many counts were recorded for this clonotype. V usage is TRBV28 and J usage is TRBJ1-6, with D hard to call. The CDR3 extends over 16 amino acids. Trimming shortened V by 1 base and J by 8 bases, and 15 bases separated the two germline ends. CDR1 and CDR2 from the germline V gene are MDHEN and SYDVKM. CDR3 protein: CASSLYGQSVDSPLHF. The CDR3 region has the DNA TGTGCCAGCAGTTTATATGGCCAAAGCGTTGATTCACCCCTCCACTTT. The whole variable domain, filled in from reference TRBV28 and TRBJ1-6, reads DVKVTQSSRYLVKRTGEKVFLECVQDMDHENMFWYRQDPGLGLRLIYFSYDVKMKEKGDIPEGYSVSREKKERFSLILESASTNQTSMYLCASSLYGQSVDSPLHFGNGTRLTVT.

This clonotype was counted at least ten times. The chain uses TRBV5-1 and TRBJ1-2, with TRBD1 as a possible D gene (5 bases). CDR3 length: 13 residues. Germline CDR1 is SGHRS and CDR2 is YFSETQ. The V gene lost 1 base and the J gene lost 3 bases, with 7 bases spanning the gap. The chain's CDR3 is CASSLTGDYGYTF. In nucleotides, the CDR3 is TGCGCCAGCAGCTTGACGGGGGACTATGGCTACACCTTC.

J is TRBJ1-6 and V is TRBV5-5; unclear D gene. Germline-derived CDR1 and CDR2 are SGHKS and YYEKEE (reference sequence). There are 14 residues in the CDR3. With 3 bases removed from V and 6 bases from J, the gap between germline ends came to 10 bases. This CDR3 is CASSYRTGNSPLHF. In DNA, the CDR3 is TGTGCCAGCAGCTATAGGACGGGTAATTCACCCCTCCACTTT.

This clonotype was counted ten times or more. J is TRBJ2-5 and V is TRBV25-1, with a weak D call TRBD1 (6 bases). Germline CDR1 reads MGHDK; CDR2 reads SYGVNS. CDR3 length: 15 amino acids. V was pared by 7 bases and J by 4 bases, with 19 bases between. In DNA form, the CDR3 reads TGTGCCAGCACCCCAGAACAGGGAGTAACAGAGACCCAGTACTTC. This codes for CASTPEQGVTETQYF.

This clonotype was seen more than once but under ten times. V is TRBV6-5 and J is TRBJ2-2; 8 positions match TRBD2. V dropped 7 bases and J dropped 1; count of bases not matched to a gene: 5. This CDR3 contains 15 residues. Germline lookup yields CDR1 MNHEY and CDR2 SVGAGI. CDR3 region: CASKRRGENTGELFF. The CDR3 coding sequence is TGTGCCAGCAAACGGCGGGGGGAGAACACCGGGGAGCTGTTTTTT.

This clonotype appeared many times. This chain uses TRBV6-5 with TRBJ2-7; 7 bases agree with TRBD2. Germline CDR1 and CDR2: MNHEY and SVGAGI. V lost 3 bases to trimming and J lost 2 bases; unmatched junction nucleotides: 4. There are 14 residues in the CDR3. The chain's CDR3 is CASSYTRGAYEQYF. CDR3 coding DNA: TGTGCCAGCAGTTATACTCGGGGGGCCTACGAGCAGTACTTC.

Only a few counts were recorded for this clonotype. The chain employs TRBV5-1 and TRBJ2-5, with a tentative D call TRBD1 (5 bases). The CDR3 consists of 16 residues. V was cut by 2 bases and J by 2 bases, with 16 bases left in between. Germline V lookup: CDR1 SGHRS, CDR2 YFSETQ. The CDR3 protein is CASSFSGSNLQETQYF. In nucleotides, the CDR3 is TGCGCCAGCAGCTTTTCAGGGTCCAACCTTCAAGAGACCCAGTACTTC.

The V call is TRBV28, the J call TRBJ2-7; the D is unclear. Germline assignment: CDR1 MDHEN and CDR2 SYDVKM. V dropped 1 base and J dropped 2 bases, with 9 bases sitting between them. The CDR3 loop spans 14 amino acids. CDR3 nucleotides: TGTGCCAGCAGTTTATTACAGCGTCCCTACGAGCAGTACTTC. Protein sequence: CASSLLQRPYEQYF.

This clonotype was picked up many times. This chain links TRBV18 with TRBJ1-5, with 8 bases identical to TRBD1. Germline V CDR1 and CDR2: KGHSH, LQKENI. CDR3 length equals 16 residues. V shed 1 base and J 6 bases; nucleotides not matched to a gene: 8. The CDR3 DNA sequence: TGTGCCAGCTCACCACAGAAGGACAGGGTCGGTCAGCCCCAGCATTTT. Translating gives CASSPQKDRVGQPQHF.

In this sample, this clonotype turned up many times. The J gene is TRBJ1-4, the V gene TRBV29-1; no clear D. This CDR3 region has 13 residues. V was clipped by 7 bases and J by 3 bases, with 12 bases between them. The germline V gene encodes CDR1 SQVTM and CDR2 ANQGSEA. The CDR3 coding sequence is TGCAGCGGCTCAGGAGATGCTAATGAAAAACTGTTTTTT. Translation: CSGSGDANEKLFF.

This chain joins TRBV2 and TRBJ2-2, with a weak D call TRBD2 (5 bases). CDR3 length: 16 residues. Germline CDR1 reads SNHLY; CDR2 reads FYNNEI. With 5 bases removed from V and 1 base from J, the gap between germline ends came to 14 bases. The CDR3 DNA sequence: TGTGCCAGCAGTCATGGGGTGAGGGAGAACACCGGGGAGCTGTTTTTT. Translation gives CASSHGVRENTGELFF.

This clonotype has a count of ten or more. The chain has TRBV18 and TRBJ2-3, with D perhaps TRBD2 (5 bases). V shed 1 base and J shed 4 bases, with 9 bases lying between them. The CDR3 length is 14 residues. CDR1 is KGHSH and CDR2 is LQKENI in the germline V gene. CDR3 amino acids: CASSPRLASDTQYF. CDR3 sequence (DNA): TGTGCCAGCTCACCACGGCTAGCTTCAGATACGCAGTATTTT.